This T cell receptor beta chain appears in the sequencing data of a study of cytomegalovirus exposure and HLA in healthy donors. Healthy individuals who donated bone marrow served as the donors. The V and J ends lost 0 bases and 2 bases respectively, with 13 bases between them. This CDR3 spans 17 amino acids. This clone was seen a few times. Amplification used 60 Vbeta primers and 13 Jbeta primers. Produced via immunoSEQ multiplex PCR; TCRdb's table is partial and in-frame only. This table holds approximately 190,000 clones, more than 65% found once. The J gene is TRBJ2-2, the V gene TRBV23-1; perhaps TRBD2 as D (6 bases). TRBV23-1 counts as an open reading frame of uncertain function. Input material: PBMCs. The TCR sequence derives from a man aged 50-59 years in good health and CMV-seronegative. The CDR3 nucleotides are TGCGCCAGCAGTCAATCGGCGGGGAGATCCAACACCGGGGAGCTGTTTTTT. Translated, it gives CASSQSAGRSNTGELFF.